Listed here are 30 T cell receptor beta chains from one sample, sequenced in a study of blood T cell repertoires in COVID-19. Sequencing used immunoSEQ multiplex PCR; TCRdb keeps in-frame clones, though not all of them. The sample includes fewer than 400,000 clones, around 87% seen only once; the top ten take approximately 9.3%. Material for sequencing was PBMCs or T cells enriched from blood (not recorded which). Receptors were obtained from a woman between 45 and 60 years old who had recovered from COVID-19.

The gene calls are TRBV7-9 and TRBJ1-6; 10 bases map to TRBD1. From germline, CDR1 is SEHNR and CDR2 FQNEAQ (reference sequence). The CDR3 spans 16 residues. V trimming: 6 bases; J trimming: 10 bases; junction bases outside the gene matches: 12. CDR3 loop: CASRSRDRGYGSPLHF. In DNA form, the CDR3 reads TGTGCCAGCAGGAGCCGGGACAGGGGCTACGGCTCACCCCTCCACTTT.

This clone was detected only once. CDR3 DNA sequence: TGTGCCACCAGTGAAAGCGGGTTAAACACTGAAGCTTTCTTT. Translating it yields CATSESGLNTEAFF. This rearrangement joins TRBV24-1 to TRBJ1-1; D gene ambiguous. This CDR3 spans 14 amino acids. Germline-derived CDR1 and CDR2 are KGHDR and SFDVKD. Trimming left V 4 bases short and J 2 bases short, with 10 bases between.

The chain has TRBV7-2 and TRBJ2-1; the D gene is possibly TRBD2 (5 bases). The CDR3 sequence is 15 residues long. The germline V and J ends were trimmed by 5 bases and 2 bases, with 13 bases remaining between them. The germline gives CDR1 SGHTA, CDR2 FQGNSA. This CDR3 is CASSPDRGTYNEQFF. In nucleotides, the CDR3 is TGTGCCAGCAGCCCTGACCGGGGAACCTACAATGAGCAGTTCTTC.

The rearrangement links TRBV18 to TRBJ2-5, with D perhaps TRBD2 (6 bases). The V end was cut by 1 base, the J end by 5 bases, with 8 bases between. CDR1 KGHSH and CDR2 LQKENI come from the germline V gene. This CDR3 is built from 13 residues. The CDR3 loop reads CASSPLAGETQYF. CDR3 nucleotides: TGTGCCAGCTCACCACTTGCGGGGGAGACCCAGTACTTC.

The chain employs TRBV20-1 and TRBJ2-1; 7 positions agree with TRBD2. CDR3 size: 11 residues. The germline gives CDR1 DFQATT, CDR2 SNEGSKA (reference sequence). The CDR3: CGGVAYNEQFF. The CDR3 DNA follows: TGCGGGGGGGTTGCTTACAATGAGCAGTTCTTC.

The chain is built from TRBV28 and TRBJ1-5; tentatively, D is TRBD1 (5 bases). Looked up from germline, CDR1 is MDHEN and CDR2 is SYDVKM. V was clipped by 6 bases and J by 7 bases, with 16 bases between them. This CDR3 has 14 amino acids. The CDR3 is CASRSPGRVQPQHF. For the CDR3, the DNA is TGTGCCAGCAGAAGTCCTGGCAGGGTCCAGCCCCAGCATTTT.

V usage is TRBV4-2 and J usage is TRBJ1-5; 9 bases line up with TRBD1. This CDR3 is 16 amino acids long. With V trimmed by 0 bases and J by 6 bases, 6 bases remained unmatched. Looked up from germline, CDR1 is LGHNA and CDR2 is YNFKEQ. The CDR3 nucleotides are TGTGCCAGCAGCCAAGACCGGGACAGGGTCTCTCAGCCCCAGCATTTT. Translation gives CASSQDRDRVSQPQHF.

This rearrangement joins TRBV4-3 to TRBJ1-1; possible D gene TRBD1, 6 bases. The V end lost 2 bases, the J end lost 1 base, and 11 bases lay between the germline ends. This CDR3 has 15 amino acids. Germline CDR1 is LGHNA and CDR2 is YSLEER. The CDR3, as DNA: TGCGCCAGCAGCCAACTTATGACAGGGAACACTGAAGCTTTCTTT. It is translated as CASSQLMTGNTEAFF.

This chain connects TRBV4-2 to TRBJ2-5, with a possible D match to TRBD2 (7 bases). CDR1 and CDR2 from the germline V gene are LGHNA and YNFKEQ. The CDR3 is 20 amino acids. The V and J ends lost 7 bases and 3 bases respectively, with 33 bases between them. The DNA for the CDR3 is TGTGCCAGCACCCGCAACGGGTTTTCGAGTGGCGGGGGCCACGAAGAGACCCAGTACTTC. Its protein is CASTRNGFSSGGGHEETQYF.

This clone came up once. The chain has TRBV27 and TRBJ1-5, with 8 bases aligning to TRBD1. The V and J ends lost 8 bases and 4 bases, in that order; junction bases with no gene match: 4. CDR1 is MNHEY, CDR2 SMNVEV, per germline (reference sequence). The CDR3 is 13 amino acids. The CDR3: CASADRGNQPQHF. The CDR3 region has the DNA TGTGCCAGCGCAGACAGGGGAAATCAGCCCCAGCATTTT.

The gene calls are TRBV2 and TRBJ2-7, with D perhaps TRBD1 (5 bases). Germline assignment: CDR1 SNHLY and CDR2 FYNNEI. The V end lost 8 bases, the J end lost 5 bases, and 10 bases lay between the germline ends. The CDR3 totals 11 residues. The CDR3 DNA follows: TGTGCCAGCGGGGCCCGCCACGAGCAGTACTTC. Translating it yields CASGARHEQYF.

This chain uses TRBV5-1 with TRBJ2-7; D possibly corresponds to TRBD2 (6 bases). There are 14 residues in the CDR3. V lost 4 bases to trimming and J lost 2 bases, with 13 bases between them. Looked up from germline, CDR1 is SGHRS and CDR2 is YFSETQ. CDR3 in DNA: TGCGCCAGCAGCGACGGGACTGTAACCTACGAGCAGTACTTC. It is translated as CASSDGTVTYEQYF.

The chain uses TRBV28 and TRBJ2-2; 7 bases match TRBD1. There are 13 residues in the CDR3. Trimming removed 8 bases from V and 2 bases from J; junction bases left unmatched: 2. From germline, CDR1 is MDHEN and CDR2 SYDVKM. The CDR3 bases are TGTGCCAGCCGGGACAGAAACACCGGGGAGCTGTTTTTT. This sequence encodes CASRDRNTGELFF. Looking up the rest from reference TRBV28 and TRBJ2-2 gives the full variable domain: DVKVTQSSRYLVKRTGEKVFLECVQDMDHENMFWYRQDPGLGLRLIYFSYDVKMKEKGDIPEGYSVSREKKERFSLILESASTNQTSMYLCASRDRNTGELFFGEGSRLTVL.

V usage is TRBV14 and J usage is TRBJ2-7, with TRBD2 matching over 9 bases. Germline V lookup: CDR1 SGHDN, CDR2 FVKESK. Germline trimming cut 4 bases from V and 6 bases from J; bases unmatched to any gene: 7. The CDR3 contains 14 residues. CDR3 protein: CASSPLTAGGEQYF. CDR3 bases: TGTGCCAGCAGCCCATTGACAGCGGGGGGCGAGCAGTACTTC.

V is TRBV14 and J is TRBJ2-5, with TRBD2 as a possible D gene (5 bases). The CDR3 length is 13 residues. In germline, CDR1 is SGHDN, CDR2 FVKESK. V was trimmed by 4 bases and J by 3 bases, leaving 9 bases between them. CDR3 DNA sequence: TGTGCCAGCAGCCTCGGACTTGAAGAGACCCAGTACTTC. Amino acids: CASSLGLEETQYF.

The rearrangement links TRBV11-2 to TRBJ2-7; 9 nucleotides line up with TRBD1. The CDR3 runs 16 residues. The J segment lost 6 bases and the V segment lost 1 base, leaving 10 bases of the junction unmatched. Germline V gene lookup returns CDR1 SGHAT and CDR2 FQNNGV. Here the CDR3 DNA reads TGTGCCAGCAGCTTAGGGGACAGGGTCGCTTATGGCGAGCAGTACTTC. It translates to CASSLGDRVAYGEQYF.

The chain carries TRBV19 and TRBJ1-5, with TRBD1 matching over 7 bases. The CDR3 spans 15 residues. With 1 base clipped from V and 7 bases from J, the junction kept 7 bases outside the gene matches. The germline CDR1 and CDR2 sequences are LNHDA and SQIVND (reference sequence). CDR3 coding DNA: TGTGCCAGTAGTATAGCGAGACAGGGCCAACAGCCCCAGCATTTT. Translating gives CASSIARQGQQPQHF.

CDR3 region: CASSFRDSEKLFF. The CDR3 DNA sequence: TGTGCCAGCAGCTTCCGGGACAGTGAAAAACTGTTTTTT. The J gene is TRBJ1-4, the V gene TRBV7-2, with 7 bases matching TRBD1. Losses at the gene ends were 3 bases for V and 7 bases for J; bases not matched to a gene: 2. The CDR3 contains 13 residues. Germline CDR1 SGHTA, CDR2 FQGNSA.

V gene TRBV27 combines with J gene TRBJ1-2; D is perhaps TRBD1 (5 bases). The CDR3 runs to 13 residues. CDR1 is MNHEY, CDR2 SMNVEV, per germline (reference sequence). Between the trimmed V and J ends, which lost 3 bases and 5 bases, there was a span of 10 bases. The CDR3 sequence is CASSFGGIYGYTF. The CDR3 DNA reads TGTGCCAGCAGTTTCGGGGGGATATATGGCTACACCTTC.

CDR3 sequence: CASSYLGGTYGYTF. The DNA for the CDR3 is TGTGCCAGCAGTTACTTGGGGGGGACCTATGGCTACACCTTC. The V and J genes are TRBV6-5 and TRBJ1-2; D perhaps matches TRBD1 (5 bases). Deletions cut 1 base from V and 4 bases from J, with 10 bases between. In germline, CDR1 is MNHEY, CDR2 SVGAGI. The CDR3 has 14 residues.

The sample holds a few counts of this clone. CDR3: CASSYPPQGFEAFF. The CDR3 region has the DNA TGTGCCAGCAGTTATCCCCCACAGGGGTTTGAAGCTTTCTTT. The chain combines TRBV6-2 or TRBV6-3 with TRBJ1-1; 7 bases align to TRBD1. V dropped 3 bases and J dropped 7; count of bases not matched to a gene: 8. The CDR3 totals 14 residues. CDR1 MNHEY and CDR2 SVGEGT come from the germline V gene.

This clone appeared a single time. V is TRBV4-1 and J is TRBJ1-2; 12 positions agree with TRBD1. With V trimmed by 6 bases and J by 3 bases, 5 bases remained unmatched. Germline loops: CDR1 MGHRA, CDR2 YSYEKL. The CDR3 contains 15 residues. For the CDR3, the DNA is TGCGCCAGCAGAGGGACAGGGGGCTTTTACTATGGCTACACCTTC. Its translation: CASRGTGGFYYGYTF.

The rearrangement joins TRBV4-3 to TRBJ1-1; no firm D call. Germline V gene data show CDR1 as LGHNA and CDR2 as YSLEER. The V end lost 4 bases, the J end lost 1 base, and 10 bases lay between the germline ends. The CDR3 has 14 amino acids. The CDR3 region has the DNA TGCGCCAGCAGCCCGAAACACAAGAACACTGAAGCTTTCTTT. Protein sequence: CASSPKHKNTEAFF.

The CDR3 nucleotides are TGTGCCTGGAGTCTGGGACAGGGGGGTAATCAGCCCCAGCATTTT. This gives the protein CAWSLGQGGNQPQHF. V and J are TRBV30 and TRBJ1-5, with TRBD1 identical over 11 bases. The CDR3 sequence is 15 residues long. CDR1 and CDR2 from the germline V gene are GTSNPN and SVGIG (reference sequence). V lost 2 bases to trimming and J lost 4 bases; unmatched junction nucleotides: 4.

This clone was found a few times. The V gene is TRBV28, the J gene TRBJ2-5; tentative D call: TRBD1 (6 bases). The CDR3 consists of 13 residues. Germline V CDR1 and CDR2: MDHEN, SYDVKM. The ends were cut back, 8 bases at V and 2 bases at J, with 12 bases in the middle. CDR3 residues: CASRQDPQETQYF. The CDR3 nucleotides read TGTGCCAGCCGACAGGACCCTCAAGAGACCCAGTACTTC.

DNA for the CDR3: TGCGCCAGCAGCCCCCAAGGGGGATTCTATGGCTACACCTTC. It is translated as CASSPQGGFYGYTF. The chain is built from TRBV4-1 and TRBJ1-2; a possible D gene is TRBD1 (6 bases). The V gene lost 4 bases and the J gene lost 4 bases, with 13 bases spanning the gap. Germline loops: CDR1 MGHRA, CDR2 YSYEKL. The CDR3 runs to 14 residues.

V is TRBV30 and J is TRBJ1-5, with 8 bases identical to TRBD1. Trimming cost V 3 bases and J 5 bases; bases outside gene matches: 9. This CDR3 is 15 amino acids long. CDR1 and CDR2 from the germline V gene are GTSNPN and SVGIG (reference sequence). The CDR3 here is CAWSLGTGPHQPQHF. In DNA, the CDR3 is TGTGCCTGGAGCCTAGGGACAGGACCGCATCAGCCCCAGCATTTT.

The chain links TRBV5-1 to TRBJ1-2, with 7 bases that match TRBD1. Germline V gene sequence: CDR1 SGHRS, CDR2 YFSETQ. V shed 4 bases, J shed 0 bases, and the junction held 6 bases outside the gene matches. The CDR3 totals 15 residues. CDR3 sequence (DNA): TGCGCCAGCAGCCCCAGGGGGGACCCTAACTATGGCTACACCTTC. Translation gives CASSPRGDPNYGYTF.

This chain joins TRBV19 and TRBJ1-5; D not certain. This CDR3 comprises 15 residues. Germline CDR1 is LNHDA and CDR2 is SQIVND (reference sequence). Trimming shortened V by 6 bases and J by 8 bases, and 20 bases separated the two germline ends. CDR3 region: CASSGRRSPWEPQHF. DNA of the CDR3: TGTGCCAGTAGCGGTAGGCGGTCGCCTTGGGAGCCCCAGCATTTT.

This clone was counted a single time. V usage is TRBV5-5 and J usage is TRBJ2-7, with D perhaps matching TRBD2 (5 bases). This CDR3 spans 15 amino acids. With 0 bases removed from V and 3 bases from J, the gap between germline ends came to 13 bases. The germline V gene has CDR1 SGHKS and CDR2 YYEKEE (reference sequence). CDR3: CASSLASVGGYEQYF. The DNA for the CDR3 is TGTGCCAGCAGCTTGGCTTCAGTTGGAGGCTACGAGCAGTACTTC.